This TCR beta chain is from a study of T cell changes during pregnancy in multiple sclerosis. The length of the CDR3 is 16 residues. Trimming cost V 0 bases and J 0 bases, with 12 bases left between them. Germline CDR1 reads PRHDT; CDR2 reads FYEKMQ (reference sequence). This table comes from immunoSEQ multiplex PCR, and its TCRdb copy is limited to in-frame clones, with some not included. The profile shows 45,000 or so clones, more than 85% of them singletons. The receptor comes from a female donor with multiple sclerosis, enrolled in a pregnancy study. This specimen was CD8+ T cells from peripheral blood mononuclear cells, taken after pregnancy. V is TRBV13 and J is TRBJ2-7, with a weak D call TRBD2 (5 bases). CDR3 amino acids: CASSLGGTGSSYEQYF. The DNA for the CDR3 is TGTGCCAGCAGCTTAGGAGGTACGGGGTCCTCCTACGAGCAGTACTTC.